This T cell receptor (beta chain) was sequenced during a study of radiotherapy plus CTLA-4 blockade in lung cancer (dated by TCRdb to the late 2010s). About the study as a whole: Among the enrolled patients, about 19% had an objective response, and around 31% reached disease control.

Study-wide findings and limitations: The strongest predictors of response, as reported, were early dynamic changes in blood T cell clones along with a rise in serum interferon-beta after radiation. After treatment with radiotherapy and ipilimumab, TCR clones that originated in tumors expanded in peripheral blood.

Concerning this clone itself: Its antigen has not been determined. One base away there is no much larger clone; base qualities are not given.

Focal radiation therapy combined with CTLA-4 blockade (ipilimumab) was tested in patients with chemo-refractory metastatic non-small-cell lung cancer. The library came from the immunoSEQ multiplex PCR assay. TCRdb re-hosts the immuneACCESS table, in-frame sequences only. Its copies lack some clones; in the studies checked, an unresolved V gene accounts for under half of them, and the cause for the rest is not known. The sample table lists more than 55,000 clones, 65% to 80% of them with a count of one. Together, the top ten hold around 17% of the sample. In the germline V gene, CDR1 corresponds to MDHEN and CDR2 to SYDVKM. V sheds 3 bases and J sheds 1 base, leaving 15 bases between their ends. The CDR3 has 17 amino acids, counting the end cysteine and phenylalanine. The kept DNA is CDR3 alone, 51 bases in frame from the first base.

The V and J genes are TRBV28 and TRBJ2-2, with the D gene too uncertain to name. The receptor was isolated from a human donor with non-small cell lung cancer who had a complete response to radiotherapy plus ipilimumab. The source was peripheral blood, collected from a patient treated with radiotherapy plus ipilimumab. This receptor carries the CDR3 CASSFLITKENTGELFF. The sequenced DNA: TGTGCCAGCAGTTTCCTGATAACTAAGGAGAACACCGGGGAGCTGTTTTTT.